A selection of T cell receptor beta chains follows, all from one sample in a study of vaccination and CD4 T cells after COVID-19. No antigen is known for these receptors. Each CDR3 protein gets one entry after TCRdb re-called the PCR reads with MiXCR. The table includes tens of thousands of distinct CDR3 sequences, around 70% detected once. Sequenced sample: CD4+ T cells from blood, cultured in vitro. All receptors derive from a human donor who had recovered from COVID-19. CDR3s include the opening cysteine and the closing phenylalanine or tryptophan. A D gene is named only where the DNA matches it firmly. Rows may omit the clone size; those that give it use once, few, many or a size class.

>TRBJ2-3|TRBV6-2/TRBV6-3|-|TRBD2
CASSIAGVGTDTQYF
TGTGCCAGCAGTATCGCGGGAGTGGGCACAGATACGCAGTATTTT
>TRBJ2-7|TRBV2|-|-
CASSSPGPYEQYF
TGTGCCAGCAGCAGCCCAGGCCCCTACGAGCAGTACTTC
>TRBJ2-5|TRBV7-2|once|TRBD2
CASTGGGGVKETQYF
TGTGCCAGCACTGGGGGTGGGGGGGTTAAAGAGACCCAGTACTTC
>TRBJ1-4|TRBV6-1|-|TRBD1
CASRGAGQESEKLFF
TGTGCCAGCAGGGGGGCTGGACAGGAAAGTGAAAAACTGTTTTTT
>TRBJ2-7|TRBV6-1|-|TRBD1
CASRPGQGLNEQYF
TGTGCCAGCAGGCCGGGACAGGGTTTGAACGAGCAGTACTTC
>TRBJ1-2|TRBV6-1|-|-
CASSPTATASYGYTF
TGTGCCAGCAGCCCCACCGCGACAGCGTCCTATGGCTACACCTTC
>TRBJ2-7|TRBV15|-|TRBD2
CATSRDLVAGAYEQYF
TGTGCCACCAGCAGAGATCTGGTAGCGGGGGCCTACGAGCAGTACTTC
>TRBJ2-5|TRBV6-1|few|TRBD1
CASSITGGETQYF
TGTGCCAGCAGTATAACAGGGGGAGAGACCCAGTACTTC
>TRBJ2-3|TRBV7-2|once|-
CASRKFRGTDTQYF
TGTGCCAGCAGAAAATTTAGGGGCACAGATACGCAGTATTTT
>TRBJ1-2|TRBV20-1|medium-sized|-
CSARRPGAARGYTF
TGCAGTGCCCGCCGTCCGGGGGCGGCCCGTGGCTACACCTTC
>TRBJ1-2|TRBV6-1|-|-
CASSLMDSYGYTF
TGTGCCAGCAGCCTCATGGACTCCTATGGCTACACCTTC
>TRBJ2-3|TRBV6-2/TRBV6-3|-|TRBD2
CASRAGLAGVYTQYF
TGTGCCAGCAGAGCGGGACTAGCGGGAGTATATACGCAGTATTTT
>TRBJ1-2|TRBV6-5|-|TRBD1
CASSYRTGRGYTF
TGTGCCAGCAGTTACCGGACAGGTCGCGGCTACACCTTC
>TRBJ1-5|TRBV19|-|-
CASSISTGWDNQPQHF
TGTGCCAGTAGTATATCAACCGGGTGGGACAATCAGCCCCAGCATTTT
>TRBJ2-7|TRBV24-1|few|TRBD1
CATSDSGTGGYEQYF
TGTGCCACCAGTGATTCCGGGACAGGGGGCTACGAGCAGTACTTC
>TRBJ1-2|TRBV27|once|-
CASSSQGRGYTF
TGTGCCAGCAGTTCTCAGGGAAGAGGCTACACCTTC
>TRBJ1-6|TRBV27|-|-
CASSSRQGRNSPLHF
TGTGCCAGCAGTTCCCGTCAGGGTCGGAATTCACCCCTCCACTTT
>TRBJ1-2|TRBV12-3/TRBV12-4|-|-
CASSSDYGYTF
TGTGCCAGCAGCTCTGACTATGGCTACACCTTC
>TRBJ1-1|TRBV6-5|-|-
CASSYESGSEAFF
TGTGCCAGCAGTTACGAGTCGGGATCTGAAGCTTTCTTT
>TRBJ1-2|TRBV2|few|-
CAFPWAANNYGYTF
TGTGCCTTCCCTTGGGCGGCGAACAACTATGGCTACACCTTC
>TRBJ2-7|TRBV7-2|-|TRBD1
CASSRGGTGTLEQYF
TGTGCCAGCAGCCGGGGTGGGACAGGGACCCTCGAGCAGTACTTC
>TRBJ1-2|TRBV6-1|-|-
CASSPRAAVGTNYGYTF
TGTGCCAGCAGTCCCCGAGCTGCGGTGGGTACTAACTATGGCTACACCTTC
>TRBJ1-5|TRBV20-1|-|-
CSAARGGNQPQHF
TGCAGTGCTGCCCGGGGAGGTAATCAGCCCCAGCATTTT
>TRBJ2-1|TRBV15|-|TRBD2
CATSREIAGGGNEQFF
TGTGCCACCAGCAGGGAGATAGCGGGAGGGGGCAATGAGCAGTTCTTC
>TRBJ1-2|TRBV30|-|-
CAWSVGRLGYTF
TGTGCCTGGAGTGTAGGCAGGCTTGGCTACACCTTC
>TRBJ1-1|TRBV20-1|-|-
CSASRDTEAFF
TGCAGTGCTTCGAGGGACACTGAAGCTTTCTTT